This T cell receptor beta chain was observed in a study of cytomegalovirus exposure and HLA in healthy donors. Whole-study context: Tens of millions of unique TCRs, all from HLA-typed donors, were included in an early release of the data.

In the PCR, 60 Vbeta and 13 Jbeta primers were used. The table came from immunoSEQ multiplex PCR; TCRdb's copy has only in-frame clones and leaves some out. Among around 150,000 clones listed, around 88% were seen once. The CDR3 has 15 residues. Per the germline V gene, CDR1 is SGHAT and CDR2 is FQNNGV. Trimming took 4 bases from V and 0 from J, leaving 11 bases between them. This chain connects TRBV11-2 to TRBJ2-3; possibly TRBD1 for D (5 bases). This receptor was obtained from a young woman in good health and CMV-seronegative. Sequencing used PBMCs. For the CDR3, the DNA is TGTGCCAGCAGCTCTCAAGGGGCGAGCACAGATACGCAGTATTTT. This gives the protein CASSSQGASTDTQYF.